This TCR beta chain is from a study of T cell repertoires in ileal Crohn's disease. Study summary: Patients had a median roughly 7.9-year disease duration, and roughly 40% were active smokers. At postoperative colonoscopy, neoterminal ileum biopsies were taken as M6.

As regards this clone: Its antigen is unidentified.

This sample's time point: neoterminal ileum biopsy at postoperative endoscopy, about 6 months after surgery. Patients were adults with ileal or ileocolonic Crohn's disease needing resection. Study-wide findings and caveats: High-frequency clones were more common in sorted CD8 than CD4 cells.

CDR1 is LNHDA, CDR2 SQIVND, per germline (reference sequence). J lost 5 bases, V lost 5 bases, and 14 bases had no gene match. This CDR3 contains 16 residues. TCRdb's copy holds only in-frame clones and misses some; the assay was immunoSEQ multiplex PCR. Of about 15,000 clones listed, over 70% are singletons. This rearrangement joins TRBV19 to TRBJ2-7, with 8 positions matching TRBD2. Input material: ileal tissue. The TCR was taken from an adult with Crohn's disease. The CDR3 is CASSLLAVAGSDEQYF. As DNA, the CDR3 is TGTGCCAGTAGTCTTTTGGCGGTAGCGGGGTCCGACGAGCAGTACTTC.